A selection of T cell receptor beta chains follows, all from one sample in a study of T cell changes during pregnancy in multiple sclerosis. Here immunoSEQ multiplex PCR was the method, and the copy in TCRdb shows in-frame clones only, minus some. The table shows around 130,000 clones, with over 85% occurring only once. Sequencing was performed on peripheral blood, taken before pregnancy. The receptor set was obtained from a female donor with multiple sclerosis, enrolled in a pregnancy study. Each CDR3 is given without its conserved first and last residue.

V gene	CDR3 length	J gene	CDR3 protein
TRBV5-4	12	TRBJ1-2	ASSPRTGIDGYT
TRBV6-1	13	TRBJ1-5	ASSDPRAEDQPQH
TRBV6-5	13	TRBJ1-2	ASSYSGRGWYGYT
TRBV4-2	16	TRBJ2-3	ASSQDPLAGLSTDTQY
TRBV11-2	14	TRBJ2-7	ASSQGWAGAEDEQY
TRBV7-9	12	TRBJ1-5	ASSQSGGDQPQH
TRBV28	15	TRBJ2-1	ASSLQGLAGNSHEQF
TRBV28	11	TRBJ1-4	ASRGGANEKLF
TRBV7-9	16	TRBJ1-1	ASSPSPGTGIRNTEAF
TRBV7-9	10	TRBJ2-3	ASSLEQHTQY
TRBV6-5	13	TRBJ2-2	ASRLDNRGKGELF
TRBV18	13	TRBJ1-4	ASSPWDRANEKLF
TRBV28	12	TRBJ2-5	ASSPLRDGKTQY
TRBV7-9	16	TRBJ2-7	ASSSSRTSGWSSYEQY
TRBV5-1	13	TRBJ2-4	ASSLQNPQGNIQY
TRBV9	11	TRBJ2-7	ASSGTGGYEQY
TRBV14	12	TRBJ2-3	ASSPRDFTDTQY
TRBV14	11	TRBJ2-7	ASNRGTSYEQY
TRBV9	18	TRBJ2-2	ASSVATELATGENTGELF